These 9 T cell receptor beta chains originate from one sample sequenced in a study of cytomegalovirus exposure and HLA in healthy donors. Researchers ran the PCR with 60 Vbeta and 13 Jbeta primers. Profiled with immunoSEQ multiplex PCR; TCRdb holds only in-frame clones, not every one. The repertoire has approximately 110,000 clones, around 82% of them found once; the top ten carry more than 3%. Material: PBMCs. The receptors originated from a man in his forties in good health and CMV-seronegative.

V gene TRBV4-2 combines with J gene TRBJ2-5; 9 nucleotides agree with TRBD1. The J call may be wrong; the DNA end is better matched by TRBJ2-7. Germline V gene sequence: CDR1 LGHNA, CDR2 YNFKEQ. There are 15 residues in the CDR3. DNA of the CDR3: TGTGCCAGCAGCCAAGGGTCCGGACAGGGGTACGAGCAGTACTTC. Translated: CASSQGSGQGYEQYF.

This clone turned up a few times. The V gene is TRBV21-1, the J gene TRBJ2-1; TRBD1, the D gene given by the table, was not confirmed from the DNA. TRBV21-1 is marked as a pseudogene. CDR3 length: 17 amino acids. CDR3: CASSTTRQAHSYNEQFF. DNA of the CDR3: TGTGCCAGCAGCACTACTCGACAGGCCCACTCCTACAATGAGCAGTTCTTC.

V usage is TRBV4-1 and J usage is TRBJ1-4; 7 bases match TRBD1. With V trimmed by 0 bases and J by 6 bases, 16 bases remained unmatched. Germline loops: CDR1 MGHRA, CDR2 YSYEKL. The CDR3 totals 19 residues. CDR3 sequence reads: CASSQDKNRAGDSDEKLFF. The CDR3 coding sequence is TGCGCCAGCAGCCAAGATAAGAATCGAGCTGGGGACAGTGATGAAAAACTGTTTTTT.

Only a few counts were recorded for this clone. Other DNA sequences in this specimen translate into the identical CDR3. This rearrangement joins TRBV19 to TRBJ2-7; 10 bases are a match to TRBD1. The CDR3 is 14 amino acids. V lost 5 bases, J lost 2 bases, and 3 bases stayed unmatched. Germline CDR1 is LNHDA and CDR2 is SQIVND (reference sequence). The CDR3 spells CASSSGTGAYEQYF. The CDR3, as DNA: TGTGCCAGTAGTTCTGGGACAGGGGCCTACGAGCAGTACTTC.

The genes are TRBV9 and TRBJ1-2; D not resolved. This CDR3 comprises 13 residues. Trimming took 3 bases from V and 8 from J, leaving 14 bases between them. Germline-derived CDR1 and CDR2 are SGDLS and YYNGEE. DNA of the CDR3: TGTGCCAGCAGCGCAGCGACCCGCCGGGGCTACACCTTC. Encoded protein: CASSAATRRGYTF. Filled out from reference TRBV9 and TRBJ1-2, the complete variable domain reads DSGVTQTPKHLITATGQRVTLRCSPRSGDLSVYWYQQSLDQGLQFLIQYYNGEERAKGNILERFSAQQFPDLHSELNLSSLELGDSALYFCASSAATRRGYTFGSGTRLTVV.

This chain links TRBV6-6 with TRBJ1-1, with D unclear. Germline V gene data show CDR1 as MNHNY and CDR2 as SVGAGI (reference sequence). Trimming cost V 2 bases and J 4 bases, with 11 bases left between them. This CDR3 contains 14 residues. CDR3 sequence (DNA): TGTGCCAGCAGTTACCCGGACTCGGGCACTGAAGCTTTCTTT. Translated: CASSYPDSGTEAFF.

The chain combines TRBV6-6 with TRBJ2-3; 13 nucleotides agree with TRBD2. Germline V gene lookup returns CDR1 MNHNY and CDR2 SVGAGI (reference sequence). This CDR3 is 16 amino acids long. V lost 2 bases and J lost 4; bases outside the gene matches: 3. CDR3 amino acids: CASSYGLAGVADTQYF. The CDR3 coding sequence is TGTGCCAGCAGTTACGGACTAGCGGGGGTCGCAGATACGCAGTATTTT.

The chain couples TRBV7-2 to TRBJ2-3; TRBD2 matches 13 bases. Germline V gene sequence: CDR1 SGHTA, CDR2 FQGNSA. Germline trimming cut 4 bases from V and 0 bases from J; bases unmatched to any gene: 1. The CDR3 sequence is 16 residues long. This CDR3 is CASSSGLAGSTDTQYF. The CDR3 DNA sequence: TGTGCCAGCAGCTCGGGACTAGCGGGGAGCACAGATACGCAGTATTTT.

The rearrangement uses TRBV19 and TRBJ1-6; D remains unclear. Germline lookup yields CDR1 LNHDA and CDR2 SQIVND (reference sequence). The CDR3 length is 12 residues. V lost 3 bases and J lost 13, with 10 bases in between. The CDR3 nucleotides read TGTGCCAGTAGTATCGTTAATTTCCCCCTCCACTTT. Translated: CASSIVNFPLHF.